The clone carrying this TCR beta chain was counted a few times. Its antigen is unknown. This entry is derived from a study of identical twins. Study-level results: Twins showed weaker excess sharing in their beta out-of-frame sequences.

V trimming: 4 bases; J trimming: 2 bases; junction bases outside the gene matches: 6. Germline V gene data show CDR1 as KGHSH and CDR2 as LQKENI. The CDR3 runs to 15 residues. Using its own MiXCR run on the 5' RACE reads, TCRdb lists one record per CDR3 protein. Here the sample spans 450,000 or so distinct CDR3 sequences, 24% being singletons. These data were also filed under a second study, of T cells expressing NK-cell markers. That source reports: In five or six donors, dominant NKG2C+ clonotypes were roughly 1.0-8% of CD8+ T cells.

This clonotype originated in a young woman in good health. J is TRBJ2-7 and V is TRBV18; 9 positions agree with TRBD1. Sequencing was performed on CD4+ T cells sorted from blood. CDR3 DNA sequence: TGTGCCAGCTCACTCCAACAGGGGGCAGCCTACGAGCAGTACTTC. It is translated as CASSLQQGAAYEQYF.